The 11 T cell receptor beta chains below come from one sample, sequenced in a study of regulatory T cells in long-lasting Graves disease. iRepertoire HTBI primers and Arm-PCR of CDR3 regions built TCR beta libraries. TCRdb reprocessed the multiplex PCR reads with MiXCR, giving one entry per CDR3 protein. This sample carries about 530,000 distinct CDR3 sequences, more than 15% of them seen once, and the ten largest clones take 20% to 30%. The time point is: newly diagnosed GD, antithyroid drugs for less than 3 months. Following extraction of RNA from PBMCs, that RNA was used to make the TCR library. The data were also submitted as part of a second study, on T cells in Graves' hyperthyroidism and ophthalmopathy.

Sample: peripheral blood mononuclear cells (PBMCs), taken at new diagnosis, from a patient treated with antithyroid drugs. These receptors were taken from a woman aged 35-65 years with Graves disease.

This clonotype has ten or more counts. The rearrangement links TRBV6-1 to TRBJ1-4, with D unresolved. Per germline, CDR1 MNHNS and CDR2 SASEGT. This CDR3 is 12 amino acids long. Trimming removed 6 bases from V and 4 bases from J, with 6 bases in between. CDR3 nucleotides: TGTGCCAGCAGCCCGGGTAATGAAAAACTGTTTTTT. This translates into CASSPGNEKLFF.

This clonotype was observed a handful of times. The genes are TRBV10-3 and TRBJ1-1; 8 nucleotides align to TRBD1. The CDR3 is 14 amino acids. Germline values: CDR1 ENHRY, CDR2 SYGVKD. Germline trimming cut 6 bases from V and 11 bases from J; bases unmatched to any gene: 14. The CDR3 spells CAIRQTGTGDAAFF. In DNA, the CDR3 is TGTGCCATCAGGCAAACCGGGACAGGAGATGCGGCTTTCTTT.

The chain uses TRBV9 and TRBJ1-3, with D uncertain. Germline V gene lookup returns CDR1 SGDLS and CDR2 YYNGEE. The CDR3 totals 15 residues. V dropped 1 base and J dropped 0 bases, with 8 bases sitting between them. DNA for the CDR3: TGTGCCAGCAGCGTATCCTGGCTCTCTGGAAACACCATATATTTT. Translating it yields CASSVSWLSGNTIYF. Full variable domain (remainder filled in from reference TRBV9 and TRBJ1-3): DSGVTQTPKHLITATGQRVTLRCSPRSGDLSVYWYQQSLDQGLQFLIQYYNGEERAKGNILERFSAQQFPDLHSELNLSSLELGDSALYFCASSVSWLSGNTIYFGEGSWLTVV.

This clonotype was observed many times. At one end the junction does not follow the germline gene, possibly because of a read error. The chain combines TRBV12-3 or TRBV12-4 with TRBJ2-7, with D hard to call. The CDR3 extends over 13 amino acids. The CDR3 sequence: CASSLGRAYEQYF. CDR3 sequence (DNA): TGTGCCAGCAGCTTAGGTAGGGCTTACGAGCAGTACTTC.

This clonotype came up many times. The CDR3 DNA is TGTGCCAGCAGTTTATTCAGGTCTGCGGCTTTCTTT. Amino acid sequence: CASSLFRSAAFF. V gene TRBV28 combines with J gene TRBJ1-1; D is unresolved. V lost 1 base to trimming and J lost 11 bases, with 11 bases between them. The CDR3 loop spans 12 amino acids. From germline, CDR1 is MDHEN and CDR2 SYDVKM.

V usage is TRBV5-6 and J usage is TRBJ1-1; no reliable D call. This CDR3 is built from 13 residues. From germline, CDR1 is SGHDT and CDR2 YYEEEE. V lost 0 bases to trimming and J lost 7 bases, with 10 bases between them. CDR3 nucleotide sequence: TGTGCCAGCAGCTTGGGGCGGAAAAGTGAAGCTTTCTTT. This gives the protein CASSLGRKSEAFF.

The table lists this clonotype with many counts. The chain employs TRBV11-3 and TRBJ2-5, with D perhaps matching TRBD2 (5 bases). This CDR3 has 14 residues. Per the germline V gene, CDR1 is SGHNT and CDR2 is YENEEA. Trimming took off 5 bases at V and 7 bases at J, with 17 bases between the two ends. As DNA, the CDR3 is TGTGCCAGCAGCCGAGGCTCTCCGAGGGTGACCCAGTACTTC. Its translation is CASSRGSPRVTQYF.

The chain's CDR3 is CASSLNGGGTGELFF. The CDR3 region has the DNA TGTGCCAGCAGCTTGAATGGCGGGGGCACCGGGGAGCTGTTTTTT. The chain has TRBV7-3 and TRBJ2-2, with 7 bases lining up with TRBD2. This CDR3 region has 15 residues. Per germline, CDR1 SGHTA and CDR2 FQGTGA. J gave up 4 bases and V 3 bases, and 5 bases lay outside the gene matches.

In the case of this clonotype: A much larger clonotype is one base distant, so this may be a read error. V usage is TRBV11-2 and J usage is TRBJ2-7, with 11 positions matching TRBD2. This CDR3 has 18 residues. Germline-derived CDR1 and CDR2 are SGHAT and FQNNGV. The CDR3 reads CASSPPGLAGGTWDEQYF. The CDR3 region has the DNA TGCGCCAGCAGCCCCCCAGGACTAGCGGGCGGAACCTGGGACGAGCAGTACTTC. The full variable domain, with the rest looked up from reference TRBV11-2 and TRBJ2-7, is EAGVAQSPRYKIIEKRQSVAFWCNPISGHATLYWYQQILGQGPKLLIQFQNNGVVDDSQLPKDRFSAERLKGVDSTLKIQPAKLEDSAVYLCASSPPGLAGGTWDEQYFGPGTRLTVT.

The chain has TRBV19 and TRBJ1-1; D possibly corresponds to TRBD1 (6 bases). This CDR3 is 16 amino acids long. V was shortened by 6 bases and J by 1 base, with 18 bases between the two germline ends. Germline loops: CDR1 LNHDA, CDR2 SQIVND (reference sequence). The chain's CDR3 is CASRPTQQGPNTEAFF. CDR3 in DNA: TGTGCCAGTAGGCCAACTCAACAGGGTCCGAACACTGAAGCTTTCTTT.

The CDR3 spells CASSGDGTGELFF. The CDR3, as DNA: TGTGCCAGCAGCGGCGACGGCACCGGGGAGCTGTTTTTT. The chain combines TRBV7-9 with TRBJ2-2; no firm D call. CDR1 and CDR2 from the germline V gene are SEHNR and FQNEAQ (reference sequence). Trimming removed 5 bases from V and 4 bases from J, with 8 bases in between. This CDR3 contains 13 residues.